A selection of T cell receptor beta chains follows, all from one sample in a study of regulatory T cells in long-lasting Graves disease. TCRdb reprocessed the multiplex PCR reads via MiXCR and lists one record per CDR3 protein. The sample gives 550,000 or so distinct CDR3 sequences, more than 10% of which show up once; 8% to 10% is in the top ten. The sample also formed part of further work on T cells in Graves' hyperthyroidism and ophthalmopathy.

Sequencing was performed on peripheral blood mononuclear cells (PBMCs), taken at new diagnosis, from a patient treated with antithyroid drugs. The receptors derive from a woman in her twenties or thirties with Graves disease. Both conserved end residues are part of each CDR3. D genes are given only for firm matches. Size is stated for part of the rows, as once, few or many counts, or as a class when the clone is expanded.

J	size	V	D	CDR3	DNA
TRBJ2-6	few	TRBV18	-	CASSAGSSGANVLTF	TGTGCCAGCTCCGCAGGGTCTTCTGGGGCCAACGTCCTGACTTTC
TRBJ1-1	-	TRBV9	-	CASSVFSGTMNTEASF	TGTGCCAGCAGCGTATTTTCAGGGACTATGAACACTGAAGCTTCCTTT
TRBJ1-2	few	TRBV19	-	CASIGTVARSRYGYTF	TGTGCCAGTATCGGGACGGTCGCTCGTTCCCGCTATGGCTACACCTTC
TRBJ2-1	many	TRBV11-2	TRBD2	CASSRIGTSLFF	TGTGCCAGCAGCCGGATCGGGACTAGTCTGTTCTTC
TRBJ2-1	few	TRBV29-1	-	CSVELGFSSYNEQFF	TGCAGCGTGGAACTAGGTTTTTCCTCCTACAATGAGCAGTTCTTC
TRBJ2-7	few	TRBV5-6	-	CASSFLGSGTYEQYF	TGTGCCAGCAGCTTCCTAGGGAGTGGCACATACGAGCAGTACTTC
TRBJ2-3	many	TRBV29-1	TRBD2	CSVRPTSVRDTQYF	TGCAGCGTTCGCCCTACTAGCGTCAGGGATACGCAGTATTTT
TRBJ2-6	many	TRBV19	-	CASRRVAGGANVLTF	TGTGCCAGTAGGAGGGTTGCTGGCGGGGCCAACGTCCTGACTTTC
TRBJ1-5	-	TRBV18	TRBD1	CASAGTGGNTNNQPQHF	TGTGCCAGCGCCGGGACAGGGGGCAATACTAACAATCAGCCCCAGCATTTT
TRBJ2-1	-	TRBV11-3	TRBD2	CASSPAGLAGASEQFF	TGTGCCAGCAGCCCCGCCGGACTAGCGGGAGCGAGTGAGCAGTTCTTC
TRBJ1-4	once	TRBV24-1	-	CATSEGANEKLFF	TGTGCCACCAGTGAGGGGGCTAATGAAAAACTGTTTTTT
TRBJ1-4	many	TRBV28	-	CASSLYGTQNEKLFF	TGTGCCAGCAGTCTGTACGGGACACAGAATGAAAAACTGTTTTTT
TRBJ2-5	many	TRBV7-9	-	CASSPRGETQYF	TGTGCCAGCAGCCCTCGGGGAGAGACCCAGTACTTC
TRBJ1-1	many	TRBV9	-	CASSAHRNTEAFF	TGTGCCAGCAGCGCGCACAGGAACACTGAAGCTTTCTTT
TRBJ2-1	many	TRBV29-1	TRBD2	CSVGRAGVRNEQFF	TGCAGCGTAGGACGCGCGGGAGTTCGGAATGAGCAGTTCTTC
TRBJ2-1	-	TRBV4-1	TRBD2	CASSQVPTSGMGHEQFF	TGCGCCAGCAGCCAAGTCCCGACTAGCGGAATGGGACATGAGCAGTTCTTC
TRBJ2-2	many	TRBV11-1	-	CASSYRGRTGELFF	TGTGCCAGCAGCTACCGGGGGCGGACAGGGGAGCTGTTTTTT
TRBJ2-2	many	TRBV2	-	CASRPHPGAGELFF	TGTGCCAGCAGACCTCACCCCGGGGCCGGGGAGCTGTTTTTT
TRBJ1-1	many	TRBV30	-	CAWSVGRVTEAFF	TGTGCCTGGAGTGTCGGCAGGGTCACTGAAGCTTTCTTT
TRBJ2-1	-	TRBV7-2	TRBD2	CASSLVTSGIAVWINEQFF	TGTGCCAGCAGCTTAGTTACTAGCGGGATAGCAGTTTGGATCAATGAGCAGTTCTTC
TRBJ1-2	many	TRBV19	-	CASTPTASPTYGYTF	TGTGCCAGTACCCCGACAGCTTCTCCCACCTATGGCTACACCTTC
TRBJ2-2	many	TRBV11-2	-	CASSKGDFWSTGELFF	TGTGCCAGCAGCAAAGGGGACTTCTGGAGCACCGGGGAGCTGTTTTTT